The present TCR beta chain was sequenced within a study of T cell responses to AZD1222 COVID-19 vaccine. Study observations and caveats: Reports say nearly half of spike-specific TCRs go after unmutated variant regions. Spike was spanned by vaccine-associated CD4 TCRs, with dominance at 160-218 and 743-854. A rise in Spike-specific TCR breadth and depth followed two AZD1222 doses.

Sequencing was performed with immunoSEQ multiplex PCR; in TCRdb, only in-frame clones are kept and a portion is missing. This table holds roughly 180,000 clones, approximately 90% found once. Germline V gene lookup returns CDR1 LGHNA and CDR2 YNFKEQ. The CDR3 is made up of 15 amino acids. V lost 2 bases, J lost 7 bases, and 12 bases lay in between. In regard to this clone: Antigen unknown.

The study pooled second doses at about 4 or about 12 weeks. The sample in question was peripheral blood, obtained 28 days after the second AZD1222 dose. The receptor's source is an adult who received the AZD1222 COVID-19 vaccine. The V and J genes are TRBV4-2 and TRBJ1-6, with TRBD1 as a possible D gene (6 bases). The CDR3 DNA sequence: TGTGCCAGCAGCCAATGGGACACTCAGAATTCACCCCTCCACTTT. Translation gives CASSQWDTQNSPLHF.